The subject of this entry is one T cell receptor (beta chain). Its antigen is currently unknown. Focal radiation plus CTLA-4 blockade with ipilimumab was given to patients with chemo-refractory metastatic non-small-cell lung cancer. This sample is drawn from a study of radiotherapy plus CTLA-4 blockade in lung cancer. Study overall: Of all patients, around 20% responded objectively and 25% to 35% showed disease control.

Points from the study as a whole: TCR clones of tumor origin grew in blood after radiotherapy plus ipilimumab. Reported findings show early blood T cell clone dynamics, with interferon-beta, best predicted response.

The CDR3 contains 15 residues. V gave up 0 bases and J gave up 10 bases; unmatched junction bases: 10. Germline V gene lookup returns CDR1 SGDLS and CDR2 YYNGEE. Profiled with immunoSEQ multiplex PCR; TCRdb holds only in-frame clones, not every one. The sample yields around 91,000 clones, approximately 86% seen once. V gene TRBV9 combines with J gene TRBJ2-7; TRBD2 aligns across 10 bases. The TCR was taken from a human donor with non-small cell lung cancer that progressed on radiotherapy plus ipilimumab. The source was peripheral blood, collected from a patient treated with radiotherapy plus ipilimumab. In DNA form, the CDR3 reads TGTGCCAGCAGCGTAGCTAACCTAGCGGGAGCGGAACAGTACTTC. Encoded protein: CASSVANLAGAEQYF.